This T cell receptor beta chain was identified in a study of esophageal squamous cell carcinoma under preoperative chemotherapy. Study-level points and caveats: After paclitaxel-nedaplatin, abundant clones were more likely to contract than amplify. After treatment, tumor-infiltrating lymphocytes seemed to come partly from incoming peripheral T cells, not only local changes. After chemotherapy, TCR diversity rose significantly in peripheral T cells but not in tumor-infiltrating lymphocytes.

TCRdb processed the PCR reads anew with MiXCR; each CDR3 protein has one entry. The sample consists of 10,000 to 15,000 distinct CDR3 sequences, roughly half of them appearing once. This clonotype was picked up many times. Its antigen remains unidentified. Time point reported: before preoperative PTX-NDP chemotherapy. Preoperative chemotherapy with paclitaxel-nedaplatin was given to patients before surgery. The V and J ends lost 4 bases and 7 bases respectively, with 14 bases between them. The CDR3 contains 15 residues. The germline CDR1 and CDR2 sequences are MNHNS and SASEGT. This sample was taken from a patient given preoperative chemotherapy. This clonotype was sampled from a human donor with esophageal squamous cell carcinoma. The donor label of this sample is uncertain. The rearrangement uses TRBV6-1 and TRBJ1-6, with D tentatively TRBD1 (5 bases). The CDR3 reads CASSGLSGLNSPLHF. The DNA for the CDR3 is TGTGCCAGCAGTGGTCTATCAGGGTTGAATTCACCCCTCCACTTT.